This TCR beta chain was documented in a study of Ad26.COV2.S vaccination and SARS-CoV-2 variants. Whole-study results and caveats: Comparable non-spike TCR breadth was observed in vaccine and placebo recipients.

As to treatment: approximately 18 received Ad26.COV2.S at low or high dose, single or two shots; roughly five received placebo; per-sample allocation not given. Samples came from day 63 after the first vaccine or placebo injection. As for this clone: Its cognate antigen is unknown.

The CDR3 runs 13 residues. Trimming shortened V by 8 bases and J by 4 bases, and 13 bases separated the two germline ends. Germline V gives CDR1 SEHNR, CDR2 FQNEAQ (reference sequence). Sequencing used immunoSEQ multiplex PCR; TCRdb keeps in-frame clones, though not all of them. The top ten clones hold 2% to 2.5% of a sample with 300,000 to 350,000 clones, around four fifths of them seen once. V and J are TRBV7-9 and TRBJ2-3; D possibly corresponds to TRBD1 (6 bases). The TCR originated in a person between 18 and 59 years old who received the Ad26.COV2.S COVID-19 vaccine or a placebo. The sample consisted of peripheral blood, taken in a trial of Ad26.COV2.S vaccine versus placebo. In DNA form, the CDR3 reads TGTGCCAGCGCGGTACAGGGCGCAGATACGCAGTATTTT. Residues: CASAVQGADTQYF.